Listed here is a single T cell receptor beta chain. There is no known antigen for this receptor. One base away there is no much larger clone; base qualities are not given. The immunoSEQ Assay, a bias-controlled multiplex PCR, was used to amplify TCRbeta CDR3 regions from genomic DNA. Per the source publication's procedure: Within the assay, amplification of reference gene primers was used to estimate how many nucleated cells each sample contained. Sequence reads were collapsed and filtered to measure the absolute abundance of every unique TCRbeta CDR3 rearrangement. Productive Simpson clonality was computed per sample as the square root of Simpson's diversity index over productive rearrangements. The table was pulled from immuneACCESS by TCRdb, which kept in-frame rearrangements only. Such tables lose some clones; where checked, under half of the loss comes from unresolved V genes, and the rest has no known cause. That table is the source of V, J and clone size, and D and trimming were worked out from the DNA. For this sample there are some 330,000 clones; around 87% appear just once. Of the sample, roughly 2% is held by the ten largest clones.

Enrolling through a virtual design, the prospective study's participants ranged in age from roughly 18 to 90 years and lived across about two dozen United States geographic areas. Cohort assignment in the prospective study relied on participant-reported clinical history from a screening survey and a study questionnaire. Mobile phlebotomists in the prospective study collected whole blood, serum and a nasopharyngeal or oropharyngeal swab from every participant. Prospective study participants could optionally give additional blood draws and questionnaires over a roughly 2-month period. Before DNA extraction, prospective study blood samples were shipped either frozen or at room temperature. The V end gives up 3 bases and the J end 7 bases, leaving 12 bases in the junction not matched to a gene. Its CDR3 holds 16 amino acids, cysteine through phenylalanine. Solely the CDR3 DNA is kept, with 48 bases framed from the first base. The germline V gene gives CDR1 as SGHTA and CDR2 as FQGNSA.

These data come from a study of blood T cell repertoires in COVID-19 (dated by TCRdb to 2018 to 2021). In the study overall: ImmuneRACE Cohort 3 recovered participants were defined by two consecutive negative NP/OP PCR tests, healthcare professional clearance, or symptom resolution. Samples from collaborators originated in the United States, Italy and Spain and spanned both the acute and convalescent phases of COVID-19. The material from the prospective study consisted of cDNA or gDNA derived from T cells, B-cell-depleted T cells, or PBMCs. Subjects who had been exposed to COVID-19, were actively infected with it, or had recovered from it provided the deeply sampled blood TCRbeta repertoires that made up the dataset. A freely available public database, intended as a resource for researchers studying the immune response to SARS-CoV-2, is where the repertoires were released. The samples were drawn from two sources: the first 160 participants of the ongoing ImmuneRACE study, and approximately 1,300 subjects contributed by 6 global collaborators. Sample metadata almost always included a de-identified subject ID, COVID-19 status, age in years and sex. HLA class I and class II types, where available, came from metadata supplied by the sample provider rather than from assay-based typing. Broad study findings and their caveats: How much clinical and demographic metadata was included differed by source and by participant, and the metadata was provided uncurated.

The source is a middle-aged man in a cohort exposed to, infected with or recovered from COVID-19 (not recorded which). The material sequenced was PBMCs or T cells enriched from blood (not recorded which). This chain joins TRBV7-2 to TRBJ2-1, with 7 bases aligning to TRBD2. The DNA is as follows: TGTGCCAGCAGCTTGGCGACTAGCCTGATGGGGAATGAGCAGTTCTTC. It translates as CASSLATSLMGNEQFF.